The source of this T cell receptor (delta chain) is a study of gamma-delta T cells after stem cell transplantation. This CDR3 is built from 18 residues. The V and J ends lost 3 bases and 3 bases, in that order; junction bases with no gene match: 12. The V gene's germline CDR1 is TSWWSYY and CDR2 QGS. TCRdb re-analyzed the RT-PCR reads via CATT. The sample records roughly 2,500 delta-chain clones, 20% to 25% being singletons. Source material: gamma-delta T cells. The sequence came from a human donor. It is not recorded whose cells these are; they may come from a transplant donor. The chain recombines TRDV1 with TRDJ1; 11 nucleotides match TRDD3. CDR3 nucleotide sequence: TGTGCTCTTGGGGACTTTCCTACCTGGGGGATACTCGCCGATAAACTCATCTTT. Encoded protein: CALGDFPTWGILADKLIF.